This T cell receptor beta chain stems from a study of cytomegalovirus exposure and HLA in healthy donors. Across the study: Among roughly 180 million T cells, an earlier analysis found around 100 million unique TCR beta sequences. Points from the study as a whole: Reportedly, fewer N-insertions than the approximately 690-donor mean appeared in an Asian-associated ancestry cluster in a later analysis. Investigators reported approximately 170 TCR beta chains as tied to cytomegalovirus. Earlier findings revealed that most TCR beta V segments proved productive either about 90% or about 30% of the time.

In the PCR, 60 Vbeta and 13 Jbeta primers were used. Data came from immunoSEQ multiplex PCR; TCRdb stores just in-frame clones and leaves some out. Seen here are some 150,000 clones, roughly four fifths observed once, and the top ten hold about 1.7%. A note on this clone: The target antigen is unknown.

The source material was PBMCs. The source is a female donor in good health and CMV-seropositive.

The CDR3 sequence: CSVGLRAGRNQPQHF. The CDR3, as DNA: TGCAGCGTTGGATTGAGGGCTGGACGCAATCAGCCCCAGCATTTT. This chain links TRBV29-1 with TRBJ1-5; D is undetermined. Trimming stripped 4 bases from V and 2 bases from J, with 15 bases between. CDR1 is SQVTM and CDR2 is ANQGSEA in the germline V gene. CDR3 length: 15 amino acids.